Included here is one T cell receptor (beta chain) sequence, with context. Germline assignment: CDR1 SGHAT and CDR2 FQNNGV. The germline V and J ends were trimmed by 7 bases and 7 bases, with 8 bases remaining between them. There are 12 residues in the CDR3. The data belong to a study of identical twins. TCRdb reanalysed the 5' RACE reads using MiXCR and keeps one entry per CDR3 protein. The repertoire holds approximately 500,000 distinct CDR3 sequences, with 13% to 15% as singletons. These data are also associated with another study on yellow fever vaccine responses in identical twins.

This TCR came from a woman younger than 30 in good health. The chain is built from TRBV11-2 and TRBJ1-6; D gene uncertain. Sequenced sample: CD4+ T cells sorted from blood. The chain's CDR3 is CASTTGNSPLHF. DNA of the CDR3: TGTGCCAGCACCACGGGAAATTCACCCCTCCACTTT.